This TCR beta chain emerged from a study of T cells in Graves' hyperthyroidism and ophthalmopathy. Germline V gene lookup returns CDR1 MNHEY and CDR2 SMNVEV (reference sequence). Trimming removed 7 bases at V and 1 base at J, with 17 bases between. CDR3 length: 15 residues. This clonotype has a count of ten or more. The TCR beta CDR3 regions underwent amplification using RNA transcripts as the source. The TCR CDR3 first-round RT-PCR relied on the HTBI primer set. MiXCR was run by TCRdb on the multiplex PCR reads, yielding one entry per CDR3 protein. The sample includes about 560,000 distinct CDR3 sequences, about a sixth seen only once; the top ten take 18%.

The chain links TRBV27 to TRBJ2-7; D tentatively reads TRBD1 or TRBD2 (5 bases each). This sequence originates from a woman aged 18-29 years with Graves' hyperthyroidism. Material: blood. The CDR3 DNA follows: TGTGCCAGCAAACCTCCGGGACCGCATTCCTACGAGCAGTACTTC. Encoded protein: CASKPPGPHSYEQYF.